This TCR beta chain appears in the sequencing data of a study of T cells in Graves' hyperthyroidism and ophthalmopathy (dated by TCRdb to about 2019). The study in broad terms: Peripheral blood samples were taken at initial diagnosis, before any treatment was given. To identify distinguishing TCR V-J signatures, a discovery cohort of about 100 patients was used, comprising fewer than 45 with Graves' ophthalmopathy and approximately 58 with stable Graves' hyperthyroidism. An independent validation cohort of some 18 hyperthyroidism patients and about 16 patients who later progressed to ophthalmopathy tested prospective prediction of ophthalmopathy. For training and testing, the 80 to 100 patients in the discovery cohort were randomly divided in a 7:3 ratio. Thyroid tissue and blood T-cell repertoires from roughly six Graves' hyperthyroidism patients were also compared in the study. Following sampling, methimazole starting at 30 mg daily was given to hyperthyroidism patients, and high-dose intravenous methylprednisolone was given to ophthalmopathy patients. TCR Vbeta CDR3 sequencing of 140 or so peripheral blood samples (over 40 ophthalmopathy, 70 to 85 hyperthyroidism and roughly 17 progressor patients) is reported in the paper.

General study outcomes and caveats: Blood samples also contained most of the expanded thyroid clonotypes (frequency above 0.001), which suggests that blood repertoires may reflect thyroid immune responses. A model built on a 13 V-J signature distinguished ophthalmopathy from stable hyperthyroidism, reaching about 88% sensitivity and 81% to 83% specificity in cross-validation and 80%/75% in testing. In validation, the model predicted progression to ophthalmopathy a median of around six months before onset, with around 70% sensitivity and about 75% specificity. Sample size was not statistically predetermined, and investigators were not blinded to group allocation.

This clonotype has a count of ten or more. Its cognate antigen has yet to be identified. The sample holds no much larger clone one base away, and base qualities are not on file. The TCR beta CDR3 regions were amplified from RNA transcripts. A first-round RT-PCR of the TCR CDR3 used the HTBI primer set with the Qiagen OneStep RT-PCR kit. Libraries were constructed in a second round of multiplex PCR, after which size selection and purification were carried out. The libraries were sequenced on an Illumina HiSeq2000 using paired-end 100 bp reads. Per the authors' processing: SOAPnuke was used to process the raw data, with reads discarded if the reads contained adapters or uncalled bases, had a mean Phred below 15, or lacked an exact constant-primer or identifier match. High-quality paired reads were merged with COPE v1.2.5, and unique nucleotide sequences were defined as clonotypes. MiTCR v1.1 was used to align clonotypes to the IMGT TRBV, TRBD and TRBJ reference segments. The analysis was restricted to V-J combinations with a frequency above 0.0001, which together covered about 99% of the repertoires. A TCS score was defined as the ratio between F50 (clonal expansion) and ExV (chaos), using BLOSUM62-based TCRdist between CDR3 peptides within each V-J. Welch's t-statistics and random forest reduced around 550 V-J features to under 15, which were used in a naive Bayes classifier (R e1071). The public reads were reanalyzed by TCRdb: fastp trimming at Q25, MiXCR alignment, in-frame beta chains only. Each entry merges the rows of one CDR3 protein and shows their most common DNA and genes. In this record, the V and J calls reflect TCRdb's handling and not the investigators' own analysis. The sample profile shows 300,000 to 400,000 distinct CDR3 sequences; around a fifth of them were found once. The top ten hold 50% of the sample.

Graves' hyperthyroidism was defined as stable when no progression to ophthalmopathy occurred over 18 months of follow-up. Hyperthyroidism patients were newly diagnosed, had a disease duration of under 2 months, and were aged 18 to 65 years. Patients with uncontrolled infections, other autoimmune diseases, pregnancy or lactation were excluded. Diagnoses were established on the basis of clinical symptoms, serum thyroxine and TRAb, thyroid ultrasound, and orbital computed tomography. Ficoll-Paque density gradient centrifugation was used to isolate PBMCs from 10 ml of fresh peripheral blood. Total RNA was extracted using Trizol reagent, and RNA quality was assessed on an Agilent 2100 Bioanalyzer. The germline V gene supplies CDR1 KGHSH and CDR2 LQKENI. Measured from the cysteine to the phenylalanine, the CDR3 is 15 residues long. This entry keeps only the CDR3 DNA: 45 bases, framed from base 1. Relative to germline, V is 6 bases shorter and J is 0 bases shorter, with 12 bases between their ends.

This receptor was obtained from a woman aged 45-59 years with Graves' hyperthyroidism. Sequencing was performed on blood. The chain couples TRBV18 to TRBJ1-5; D gene: possibly TRBD1, on 5 matching bases. The CDR3 region: CASSPREDSNQPQHF. The DNA sequence follows: TGTGCCAGCTCTCCCAGGGAGGATAGCAATCAGCCCCAGCATTTT.